These 8 T cell receptor beta chains originate from one sample sequenced in a study of blood T cell repertoires in COVID-19. Only in-frame clones appear in the TCRdb table, and some are missing; sequencing was by immunoSEQ multiplex PCR. The sample holds tens of thousands of clones, around 90% seen once. Input material: peripheral blood. The receptors derive from a human donor in a cohort sampled during active COVID-19.

The chain combines TRBV5-4 with TRBJ2-5; 7 nucleotides agree with TRBD2. V was pared by 2 bases and J by 5 bases, with 6 bases of the junction left unmatched. Germline lookup yields CDR1 SGHNT and CDR2 YYREEE (reference sequence). The CDR3 is made up of 14 amino acids. In DNA form, the CDR3 reads TGTGCCAGCAGCTTAACTAGCGACCGTGAGACCCAGTACTTC. It is translated as CASSLTSDRETQYF.

The J gene is TRBJ2-7, the V gene TRBV9; 9 bases are shared with TRBD1. V was pared by 0 bases and J by 0 bases, with 1 base of the junction left unmatched. The CDR3 runs 15 residues. The germline V gene encodes CDR1 SGDLS and CDR2 YYNGEE. The CDR3 DNA is TGTGCCAGCAGCGTAGACAGGGGGCCCTCCTACGAGCAGTACTTC. Its translation is CASSVDRGPSYEQYF.

The chain couples TRBV27 to TRBJ2-5, with 10 bases identical to TRBD1. Germline CDR1 reads MNHEY; CDR2 reads SMNVEV (reference sequence). This CDR3 is 15 amino acids long. Trimming took 5 bases from V and 5 from J; bases not matched to a gene: 8. The CDR3 loop is CASSELGQGWETQYF. CDR3 in DNA: TGTGCCAGCAGTGAGCTGGGACAGGGGTGGGAGACCCAGTACTTC.

This clone was seen a single time. The V and J genes are TRBV15 and TRBJ2-5, with 8 bases that match TRBD1. Per the germline V gene, CDR1 is LNHNV and CDR2 is YYDKDF (reference sequence). Losses at the gene ends were 0 bases for V and 5 bases for J; bases not matched to a gene: 5. The CDR3 spans 15 residues. CDR3 DNA sequence: TGTGCCACCAGCAGAGACAGGGGGCCCGGCGAGACCCAGTACTTC. Its translation: CATSRDRGPGETQYF. Drawing the rest from reference TRBV15 and TRBJ2-5, the complete variable domain is DAMVIQNPRYQVTQFGKPVTLSCSQTLNHNVMYWYQQKSSQAPKLLFHYYDKDFNNEADTPDNFQSRRPNTSFCFLDIRSPGLGDTAMYLCATSRDRGPGETQYFGPGTRLLVL.

This chain uses TRBV5-1 with TRBJ1-1; 8 nucleotides align to TRBD1. CDR3 length: 15 residues. V was pared by 2 bases and J by 2 bases, with 5 bases of the junction left unmatched. The germline gives CDR1 SGHRS, CDR2 YFSETQ. CDR3: CASSFSGQGNTEAFF. The CDR3 region has the DNA TGCGCCAGCAGCTTTTCTGGACAGGGTAACACTGAAGCTTTCTTT.

The chain is built from TRBV4-3 and TRBJ1-1; 9 bases match TRBD1. After removal of 3 bases from V and 4 bases from J, the junction contained 3 bases not matched to a gene. The CDR3 length is 14 residues. CDR1 is LGHNA, CDR2 YSLEER, per germline. The CDR3 DNA reads TGCGCCAGCAGCCAGGGACAGGGTGGCACTGAAGCTTTCTTT. Protein product: CASSQGQGGTEAFF.

This clone was seen more than once but under ten times. The chain combines TRBV5-4 with TRBJ2-5, with D tentatively TRBD2 (6 bases). CDR3 length: 13 amino acids. V was shortened by 0 bases and J by 4 bases, with 7 bases between the two germline ends. CDR1 and CDR2 from the germline V gene are SGHNT and YYREEE (reference sequence). This CDR3 reads CASSLGGLETQYF. The CDR3 DNA follows: TGTGCCAGCAGCTTGGGGGGACTAGAGACCCAGTACTTC.

The chain carries TRBV6-5 and TRBJ1-1; a weak D match, TRBD1 (5 bases). CDR1 is MNHEY, CDR2 SVGAGI, per germline. V dropped 5 bases and J dropped 1 base, with 8 bases sitting between them. The CDR3 runs to 13 residues. CDR3 in DNA: TGTGCCAGCAGTATCCAGGGGAACACTGAAGCTTTCTTT. This codes for CASSIQGNTEAFF.